A few counts support the clone carrying this T cell receptor beta chain. Antigen unknown. The data stem from a study of post-analysis software for immune sequencing data. Turning to the study itself: Some patients lacked subtype; others had relapsing-remitting, secondary progressive or progressive-relapsing disease.

Study conclusions and caveats: Significantly decreased normalized Chao1 diversity was recorded for multiple sclerosis patients relative to controls. Under F measure analysis, samples from one preparation batch co-clustered strongly.

Prepared TCR beta cDNA libraries contained unique molecular identifiers. Researchers reported around 510,000 cDNA molecules coming from around 1 to 10 million T cells. One entry per CDR3 protein results from TCRdb running MiXCR on the PCR reads. The sample shows about 760,000 distinct CDR3 sequences, just under 30% of them seen only once. The receptor's source is a girl aged 5-17 years with multiple sclerosis. The sequenced sample was blood.

DNA of the CDR3: TGCAGCGTTGAAGCGACTCCCTTCCCCTACAATGAGCAGTTCTTC. As protein: CSVEATPFPYNEQFF. The V and J genes are TRBV29-1 and TRBJ2-1; D not certain. In germline, CDR1 is SQVTM, CDR2 ANQGSEA. The V gene lost 1 base and the J gene lost 2 bases, with 12 bases spanning the gap. The CDR3 has 15 residues.